This TCR beta chain was sequenced for a study of blood T cell repertoires in COVID-19. About the study: Acute-phase and convalescent COVID-19 samples originated in the United States, Italy and Spain. PBMCs, B-cell-depleted T cells, or T cells provided the cDNA or gDNA that made up the material.

Original processing notes: Estimates of nucleated cell counts were drawn from the amplification of reference gene primers. Here immunoSEQ multiplex PCR was the method, and the copy in TCRdb shows in-frame clones only, minus some. That table furnishes V, J and clone size, whereas the DNA furnished D and trimming. The repertoire holds 95,000 to 150,000 clones, 86% seen once, with roughly 4% in the top ten. CDR3 size: 14 residues. Germline CDR1 is MDHEN and CDR2 is SYDVKM. The V end was cut by 10 bases, the J end by 1 base, with 15 bases between. The TCR originated in a man aged 35-49 years with acute or convalescent COVID-19. The specimen sequenced was peripheral blood. V is TRBV28 and J is TRBJ2-3; D is possibly TRBD1 (6 bases). CDR3 sequence (DNA): TGTGCCACCTCGAGTGGGGGCCGCACAGATACGCAGTATTTT. This encodes CATSSGGRTDTQYF.